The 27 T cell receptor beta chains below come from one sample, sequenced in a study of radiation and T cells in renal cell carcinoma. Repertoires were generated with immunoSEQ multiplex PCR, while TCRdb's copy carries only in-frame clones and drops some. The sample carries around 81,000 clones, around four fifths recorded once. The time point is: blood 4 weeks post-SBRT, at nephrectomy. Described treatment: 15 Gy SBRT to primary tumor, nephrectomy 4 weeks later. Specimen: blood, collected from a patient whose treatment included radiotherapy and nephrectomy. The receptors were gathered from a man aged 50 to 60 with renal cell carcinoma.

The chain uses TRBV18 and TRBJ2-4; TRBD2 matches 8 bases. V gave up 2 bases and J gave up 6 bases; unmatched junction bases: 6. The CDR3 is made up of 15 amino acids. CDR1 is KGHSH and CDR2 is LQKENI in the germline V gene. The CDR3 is CASSPGTRERNIQYF. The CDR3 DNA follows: TGTGCCAGCTCACCAGGGACTAGGGAGCGAAACATTCAGTACTTC. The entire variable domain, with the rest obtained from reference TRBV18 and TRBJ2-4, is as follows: NAGVMQNPRHLVRRRGQEARLRCSPMKGHSHVYWYRQLPEEGLKFMVYLQKENIIDESGMPKERFSAEFPKEGPSILRIQQVVRGDSAAYFCASSPGTRERNIQYFGAGTRLSVL.

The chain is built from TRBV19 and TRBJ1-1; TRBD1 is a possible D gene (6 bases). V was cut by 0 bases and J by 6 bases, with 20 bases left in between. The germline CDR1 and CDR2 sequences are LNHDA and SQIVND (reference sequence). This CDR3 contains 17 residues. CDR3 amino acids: CASSIDGRGLKGAEAFF. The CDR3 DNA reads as TGTGCCAGTAGTATAGATGGTCGGGGGCTGAAAGGGGCTGAAGCTTTCTTT.

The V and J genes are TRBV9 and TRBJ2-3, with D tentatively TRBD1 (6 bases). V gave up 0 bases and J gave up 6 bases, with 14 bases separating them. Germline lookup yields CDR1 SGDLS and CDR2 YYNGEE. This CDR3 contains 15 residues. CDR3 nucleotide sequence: TGTGCCAGCAGCGTAGCGGGCAGTACAGGGGATACGCAGTATTTT. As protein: CASSVAGSTGDTQYF.

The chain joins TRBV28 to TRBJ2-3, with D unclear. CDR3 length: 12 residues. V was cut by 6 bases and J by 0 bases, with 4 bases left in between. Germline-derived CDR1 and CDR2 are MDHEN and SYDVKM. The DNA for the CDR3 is TGTGCCAGCAGGGCCAGCACAGATACGCAGTATTTT. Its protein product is CASRASTDTQYF.

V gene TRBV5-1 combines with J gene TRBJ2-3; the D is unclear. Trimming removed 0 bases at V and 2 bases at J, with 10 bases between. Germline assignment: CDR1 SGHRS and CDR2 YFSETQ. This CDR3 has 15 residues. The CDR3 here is CASSLGAAITDTQYF. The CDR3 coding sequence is TGCGCCAGCAGCTTGGGGGCGGCGATCACAGATACGCAGTATTTT.

The CDR3 reads CASSYSGSYGYTF. CDR3 nucleotides: TGTGCCAGCAGTTATAGCGGGAGCTATGGCTACACCTTC. The chain links TRBV6-5 to TRBJ1-2; no reliable D call. V lost 3 bases and J lost 4, with 9 bases in between. There are 13 residues in the CDR3. Germline CDR1 MNHEY, CDR2 SVGAGI.

For the CDR3, the DNA is TGTGCCAGTAGCCCCGTATCGGCAGGGGGCCTTGGCTACACCTTC. This codes for CASSPVSAGGLGYTF. V usage is TRBV19 and J usage is TRBJ1-2; the match to TRBD1 covers 8 bases. With V trimmed by 6 bases and J by 7 bases, 13 bases remained unmatched. The CDR3 has 15 residues. Germline V gene sequence: CDR1 LNHDA, CDR2 SQIVND (reference sequence).

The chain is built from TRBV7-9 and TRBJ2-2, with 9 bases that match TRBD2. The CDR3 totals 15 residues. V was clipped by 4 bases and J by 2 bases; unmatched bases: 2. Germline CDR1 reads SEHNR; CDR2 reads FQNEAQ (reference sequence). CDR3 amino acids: CASSWGTSNTGELFF. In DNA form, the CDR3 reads TGTGCCAGCAGCTGGGGGACTAGCAACACCGGGGAGCTGTTTTTT.

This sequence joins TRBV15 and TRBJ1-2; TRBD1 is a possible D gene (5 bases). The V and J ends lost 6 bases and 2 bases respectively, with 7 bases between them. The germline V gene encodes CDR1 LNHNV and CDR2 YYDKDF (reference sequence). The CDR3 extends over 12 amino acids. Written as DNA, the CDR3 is TGTGCCACCAGTCGGGGGAACTATGGCTACACCTTC. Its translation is CATSRGNYGYTF.

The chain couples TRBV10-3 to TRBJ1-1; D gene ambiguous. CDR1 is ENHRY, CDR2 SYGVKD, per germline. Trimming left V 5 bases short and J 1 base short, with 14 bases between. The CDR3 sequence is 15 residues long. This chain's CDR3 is CAISPTSGPNTEAFF. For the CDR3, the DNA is TGTGCCATCAGTCCCACCTCCGGCCCGAACACTGAAGCTTTCTTT.

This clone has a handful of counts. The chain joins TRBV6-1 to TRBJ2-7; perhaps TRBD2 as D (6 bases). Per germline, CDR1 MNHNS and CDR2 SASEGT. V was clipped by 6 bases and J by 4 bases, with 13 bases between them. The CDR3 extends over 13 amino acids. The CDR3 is CASSGGPFYEQYF. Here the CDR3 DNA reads TGTGCCAGCAGCGGGGGACCCTTTTACGAGCAGTACTTC.

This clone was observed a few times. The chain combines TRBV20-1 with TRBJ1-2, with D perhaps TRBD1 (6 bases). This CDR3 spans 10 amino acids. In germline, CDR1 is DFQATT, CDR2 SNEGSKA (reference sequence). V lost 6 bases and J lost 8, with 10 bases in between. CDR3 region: CSARDTGYTF. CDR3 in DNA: TGCAGTGCCCGGGACACCGGCTACACCTTC.

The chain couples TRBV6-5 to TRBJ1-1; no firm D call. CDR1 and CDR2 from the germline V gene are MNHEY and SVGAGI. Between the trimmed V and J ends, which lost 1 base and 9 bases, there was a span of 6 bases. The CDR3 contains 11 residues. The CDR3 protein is CASSYLEKAFF. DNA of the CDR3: TGTGCCAGCAGTTACTTGGAGAAAGCTTTCTTT.

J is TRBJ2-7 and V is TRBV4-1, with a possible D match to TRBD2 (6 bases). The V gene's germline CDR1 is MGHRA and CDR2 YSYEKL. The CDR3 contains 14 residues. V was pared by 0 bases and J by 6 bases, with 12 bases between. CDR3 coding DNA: TGCGCCAGCAGCCAAGATCCGGGAGAGATCGAGCAGTACTTC. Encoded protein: CASSQDPGEIEQYF.

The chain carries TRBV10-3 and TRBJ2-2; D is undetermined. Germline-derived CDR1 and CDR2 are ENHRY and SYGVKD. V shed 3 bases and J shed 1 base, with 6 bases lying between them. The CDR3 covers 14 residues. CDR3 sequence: CAISETKNTGELFF. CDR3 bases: TGTGCCATCAGTGAAACCAAGAACACCGGGGAGCTGTTTTTT.

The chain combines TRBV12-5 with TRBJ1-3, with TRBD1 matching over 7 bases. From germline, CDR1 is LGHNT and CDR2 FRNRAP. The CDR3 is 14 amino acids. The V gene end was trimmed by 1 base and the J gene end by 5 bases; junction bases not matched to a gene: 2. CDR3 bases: TGTGCTAGTGGTTTGGGACAGGGTAGAAACACCATATATTTT. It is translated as CASGLGQGRNTIYF. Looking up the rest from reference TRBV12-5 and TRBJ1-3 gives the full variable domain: DARVTQTPRHKVTEMGQEVTMRCQPILGHNTVFWYRQTMMQGLELLAYFRNRAPLDDSGMPKDRFSAEMPDATLATLKIQPSEPRDSAVYFCASGLGQGRNTIYFGEGSWLTVV.

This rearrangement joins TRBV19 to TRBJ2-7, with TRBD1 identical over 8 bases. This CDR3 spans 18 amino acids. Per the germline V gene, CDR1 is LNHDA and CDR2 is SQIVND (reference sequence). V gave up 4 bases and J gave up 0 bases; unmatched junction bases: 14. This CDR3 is CASSTPTGAGKNSYEQYF. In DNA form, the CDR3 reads TGTGCCAGTAGTACCCCGACAGGGGCTGGGAAGAACTCCTACGAGCAGTACTTC.

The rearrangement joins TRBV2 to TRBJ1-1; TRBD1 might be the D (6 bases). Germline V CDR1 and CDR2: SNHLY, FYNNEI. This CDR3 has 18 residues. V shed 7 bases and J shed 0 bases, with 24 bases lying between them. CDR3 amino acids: CASTGGGWTDGVNTEAFF. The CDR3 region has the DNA TGTGCCAGCACCGGAGGGGGGTGGACAGATGGAGTGAACACTGAAGCTTTCTTT.

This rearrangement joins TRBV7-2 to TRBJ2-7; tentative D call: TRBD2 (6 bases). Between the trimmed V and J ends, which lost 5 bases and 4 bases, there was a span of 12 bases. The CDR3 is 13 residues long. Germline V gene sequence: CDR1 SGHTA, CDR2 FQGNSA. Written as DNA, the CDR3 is TGTGCCAGCAGCCCCGCAAGCGGGTACGAGCAGTACTTC. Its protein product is CASSPASGYEQYF.

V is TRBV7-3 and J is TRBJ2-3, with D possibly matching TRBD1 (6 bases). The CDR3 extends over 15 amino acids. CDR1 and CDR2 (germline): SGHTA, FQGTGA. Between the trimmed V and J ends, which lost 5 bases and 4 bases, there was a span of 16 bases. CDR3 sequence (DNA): TGTGCCAGCAGCCCGACCATCAGGGGTTCAGATACGCAGTATTTT. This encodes CASSPTIRGSDTQYF.

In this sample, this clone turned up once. CDR3 residues: CASSFMNTEAFF. The DNA for the CDR3 is TGTGCCAGCAGCTTCATGAACACTGAAGCTTTCTTT. J is TRBJ1-1 and V is TRBV7-8; the D is unclear. Trimming stripped 3 bases from V and 0 bases from J, with 2 bases between. The germline gives CDR1 SGHVS, CDR2 FQNEAQ. The CDR3 consists of 12 residues. The full variable domain, rest sourced from reference TRBV7-8 and TRBJ1-1, is GAGVSQSPRYKVAKRGQDVALRCDPISGHVSLFWYQQALGQGPEFLTYFQNEAQLDKSGLPSDRFFAERPEGSVSTLKIQRTQQEDSAVYLCASSFMNTEAFFGQGTRLTVV.

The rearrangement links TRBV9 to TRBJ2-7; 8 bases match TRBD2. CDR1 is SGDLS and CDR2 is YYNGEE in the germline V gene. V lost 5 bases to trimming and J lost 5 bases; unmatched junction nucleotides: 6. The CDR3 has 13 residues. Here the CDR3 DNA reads TGTGCCAGCAGTGCGACTAGCGTCGACGAGCAGTACTTC. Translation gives CASSATSVDEQYF.

CDR3 nucleotide sequence: TGTGCCAGCAGTTGGGGCCAGAAATATGGCTACACCTTC. Its protein product is CASSWGQKYGYTF. The V call is TRBV28, the J call TRBJ1-2; tentatively, D is TRBD1 (5 bases). The germline V gene encodes CDR1 MDHEN and CDR2 SYDVKM. V lost 4 bases to trimming and J lost 5 bases, with 11 bases between them. The CDR3 consists of 13 residues.

The CDR3 DNA reads TGTGCCAGCAGTTTATTCGTCGGAGGGGGGACTGGGTACGAGCAGTACTTC. This sequence encodes CASSLFVGGGTGYEQYF. This sequence joins TRBV27 and TRBJ2-7, with D perhaps TRBD1 or TRBD2 (6 bases each). The V end lost 1 base, the J end lost 4 bases, and 20 bases lay between the germline ends. The CDR3 extends over 17 amino acids. Germline V gene data show CDR1 as MNHEY and CDR2 as SMNVEV (reference sequence).

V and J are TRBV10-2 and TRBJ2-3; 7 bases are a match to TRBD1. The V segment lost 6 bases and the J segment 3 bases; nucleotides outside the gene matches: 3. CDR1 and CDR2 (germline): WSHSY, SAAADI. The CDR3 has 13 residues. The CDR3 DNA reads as TGCGCCAGCAGGACAGGGTTGACAGATACGCAGTATTTT. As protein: CASRTGLTDTQYF.

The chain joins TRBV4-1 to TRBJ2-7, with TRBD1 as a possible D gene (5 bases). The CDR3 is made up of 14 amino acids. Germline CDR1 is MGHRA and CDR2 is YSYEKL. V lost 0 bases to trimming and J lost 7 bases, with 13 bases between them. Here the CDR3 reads CASSQEGIGEEQYF. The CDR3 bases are TGCGCCAGCAGCCAAGAAGGCATAGGGGAAGAGCAGTACTTC.

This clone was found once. The CDR3 loop is CAWRVEYEQFF. For the CDR3, the DNA is TGTGCCTGGAGAGTAGAGTATGAGCAGTTCTTC. V gene TRBV30 combines with J gene TRBJ2-1; unclear D gene. Germline loops: CDR1 GTSNPN, CDR2 SVGIG (reference sequence). The CDR3 is made up of 11 amino acids. V was trimmed by 3 bases and J by 8 bases, leaving 8 bases between them.